The 4 T cell receptor beta chains listed next were all sequenced from one sample in a study of regulatory T cells in long-lasting Graves disease (dated by TCRdb to the early 2020s). The library relied on multiplex PCR. The instrument given in TCRdb is Illumina HiSeq 4000. To build TCR beta libraries, CDR3 regions were amplified by Arm-PCR using iRepertoire HTBI primers. TCRdb cleaned the public reads at Q25 with fastp, built clones with MiXCR and kept in-frame beta chains. Records with the same CDR3 protein are collapsed into one entry carrying the most frequent genes and DNA. The sample data list about 430,000 distinct CDR3 sequences, and around 20% of these were observed just once. The leading ten clones occupy roughly 13% of the sample. In the paper's terms, the time point label means: persistent/refractory GD, antithyroid drugs over 5 years with positive TRAb. For both TCR sequencing and RNA sequencing, RNA was extracted from PBMCs using TRIzol.

This specimen consisted of peripheral blood mononuclear cells (PBMCs), obtained when the disease was refractory, from a patient treated with antithyroid drugs. The receptor set was obtained from a female donor with Graves disease.

This clonotype was observed a handful of times. This chain joins TRBV19 and TRBJ2-5; D is unresolved. Germline V gives CDR1 LNHDA, CDR2 SQIVND (reference sequence). The ends were cut back, 11 bases at V and 5 bases at J, with 12 bases in the middle. CDR3 length equals 11 residues. Written as DNA, the CDR3 is TGTGCCGACCCCCCTTCCGAGACCCAGTACTTC. Amino acid sequence: CADPPSETQYF.

This clonotype was counted at least ten times. The chain uses TRBV12-3 or TRBV12-4 and TRBJ2-7, with 8 positions matching TRBD2. Trimming cost V 3 bases and J 3 bases; bases outside gene matches: 4. The CDR3 is made up of 14 amino acids. The CDR3, as DNA: TGTGCCAGCAGTTTTACTAGCGGCAACTACGAGCAGTACTTC. Translated: CASSFTSGNYEQYF.

This clonotype was seen many times. Mismatch with germline at one junction end may stem from a read error. The V call is TRBV11-2, the J call TRBJ2-5; 13 positions match TRBD2. The CDR3 is made up of 15 amino acids. Per germline, CDR1 SGHAT and CDR2 FQNNGV. This CDR3 reads CASSWTSGSQGTQYF. The CDR3 DNA reads TGTGCCAGCAGCTGGACTAGCGGGAGTCAAGGGACCCAGTACTTC.

This clonotype was seen more than once but under ten times. The chain couples TRBV12-3 or TRBV12-4 to TRBJ2-4, with D hard to call. The CDR3 loop spans 13 amino acids. The V end lost 3 bases, the J end lost 15 bases, and 18 bases lay between the germline ends. For the CDR3, the DNA is TGTGCCAGCAGTTTTGAGGTTGTGGCCCAAACGTACTTC. Protein product: CASSFEVVAQTYF.